This T cell receptor (beta chain) was sequenced during a study of cytomegalovirus exposure and HLA in healthy donors. Background on the study: An earlier analysis found under 130 million unique TCR beta sequences from about 190 million T cells.

Germline V gene lookup returns CDR1 MDHEN and CDR2 SYDVKM. Trimming at V came to 5 bases and at J to 4 bases, leaving 11 bases not matched to a gene. The CDR3 runs 16 residues. Both 60 Vbeta primers and 13 Jbeta primers went into the PCR. Some clones are missing from TCRdb's copy, which holds only in-frame ones; the method was immunoSEQ multiplex PCR. Here the sample spans 120,000 or so clones, 60% to 85% being singletons. Input material: PBMCs. The sequence came from a woman aged 40 to 50 in good health and CMV-seronegative. The rearrangement links TRBV28 to TRBJ1-1; TRBD1 matches 9 bases. The CDR3 DNA is TGTGCCAGCAGTCCCTACCCCCAGGGACAGGGCACTGAAGCTTTCTTT. The encoded protein is CASSPYPQGQGTEAFF.